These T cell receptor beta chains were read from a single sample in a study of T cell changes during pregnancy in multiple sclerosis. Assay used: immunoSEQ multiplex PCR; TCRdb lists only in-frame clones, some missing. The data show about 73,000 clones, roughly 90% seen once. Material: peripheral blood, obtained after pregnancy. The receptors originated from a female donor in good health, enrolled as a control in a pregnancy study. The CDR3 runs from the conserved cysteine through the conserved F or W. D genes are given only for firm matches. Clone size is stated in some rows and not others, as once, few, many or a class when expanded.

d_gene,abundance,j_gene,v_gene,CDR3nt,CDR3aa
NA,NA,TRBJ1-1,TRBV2,TGTGCCAGCAGTCCCATGGGGGCCGGGAACACTGAAGCTTTCTTT,CASSPMGAGNTEAFF
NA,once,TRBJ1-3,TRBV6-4,TGTGCCAGCAGTGGCCCGGGTGTCGACTCTGGAAACACCATATATTTT,CASSGPGVDSGNTIYF
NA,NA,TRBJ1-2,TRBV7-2,TGTGCCAGCAGCGCGGGAAGGGGAGTTACACTTGGCTACACCTTC,CASSAGRGVTLGYTF
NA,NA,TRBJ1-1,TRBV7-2,TGTGCCAGCAGCTTAAGTAGCTTGAACACTGAAGCTTTCTTT,CASSLSSLNTEAFF
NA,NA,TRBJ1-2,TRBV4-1,TGCGCCAGCAGCCAAGGGGGGGGTTTTCATTATGGCTACACCTTC,CASSQGGGFHYGYTF
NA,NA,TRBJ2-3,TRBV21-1,TGTGCCAGCAGCGAACGCCCAGGGGGTTCTAGCACAGATACGCAGTATTTT,CASSERPGGSSTDTQYF
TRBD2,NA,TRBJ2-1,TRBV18,TGTGCCAGCTCACCACCCCTAGCGGGAGTGGGGCAGTTCTTC,CASSPPLAGVGQFF
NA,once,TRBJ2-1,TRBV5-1,TGCGCCAGCAGCTCGTCCTCCCAAGGGGGCAATGAGCAGTTCTTC,CASSSSSQGGNEQFF
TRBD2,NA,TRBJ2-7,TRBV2,TGTGCCGTACTTAGAGCGGGGACCTCCTACGAGCAGTACTTC,CAVLRAGTSYEQYF
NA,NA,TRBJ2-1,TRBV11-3,TGTGCCAGCAGTCCCACCGGCGGGGCGTACAATGAGCAGTTCTTC,CASSPTGGAYNEQFF
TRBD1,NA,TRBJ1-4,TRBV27,TGTGCCAGCAGGGGGGGGACAGGGTCCCTAGAAAAACTGTTTTTT,CASRGGTGSLEKLFF
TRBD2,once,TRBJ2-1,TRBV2,TGTGCCAGCAGTGCACTAGCGGCGATCAATGAGCAGTTCTTC,CASSALAAINEQFF
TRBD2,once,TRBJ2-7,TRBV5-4,TGTGCCAGCAGCACACACTCGGGGACTAAGGGGTACGAGCAGTACTTC,CASSTHSGTKGYEQYF
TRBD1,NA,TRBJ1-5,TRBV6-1,TGTGCCAGCACGACAGGGGTATATCAGCCCCAGCATTTT,CASTTGVYQPQHF